The sequence of this T cell receptor (beta chain) was determined in a study of cytomegalovirus exposure and HLA in healthy donors. General study findings and limits: Being indistinguishable, some V segments were excluded, TRBV6-2 and TRBV6-3 among them.

The V end lost 0 bases, the J end lost 0 bases, and 9 bases lay between the germline ends. CDR1 is SGHRS and CDR2 is YFSETQ in the germline V gene. CDR3 length: 15 amino acids. PCR amplification relied on 60 Vbeta primers (plus 13 Jbeta primers). TCRdb keeps only in-frame clones here, not all; method: immunoSEQ multiplex PCR. The sample lists 110,000 to 150,000 clones; around 80% were seen once. As to this clone: The antigen is not known.

The sample consisted of PBMCs. This TCR came from a male donor in good health and CMV-seronegative. This chain joins TRBV5-1 and TRBJ1-1, with D tentatively TRBD1 (6 bases). In nucleotides, the CDR3 is TGCGCCAGCAGCTTGGTGGGGGCTCTGAACACTGAAGCTTTCTTT. Translating it yields CASSLVGALNTEAFF.